These 18 T cell receptor beta chains came from one sample sequenced in a study of T cells in women clearing cervical HPV infection. Profiling relied on immunoSEQ multiplex PCR, and the TCRdb table lists in-frame clones only, not all of them. The table for this sample gives approximately 30,000 clones. The specimen was blood buffy coat. The receptors stem from a woman aged 18-69 years with a cervical HPV16 infection that either progressed to CIN3+ or cleared (not recorded which).

With respect to this clone: The junction does not match germline at one end; this may be a read error. The missing CDR3 end, 3 residues past where the read stops, is filled in from the germline J gene. The genes are TRBV30 and TRBJ2-3, with 10 positions matching TRBD2. The CDR3 spans 16 residues. From germline, CDR1 is GTSNPN and CDR2 SVGIG (reference sequence). CDR3 residues: CAGSAPSGGATDTQYF. The covered CDR3 bases are TGTGCCGGGAGTGCTCCCAGCGGGGGGGCCACAGATACG.

Details on this clone: The CDR3 end lies 3 residues beyond the end of the read and is filled in from the germline J gene. This chain connects TRBV13 to TRBJ1-6, with D perhaps matching TRBD1 (5 bases). This CDR3 spans 15 amino acids. Germline CDR1 and CDR2: PRHDT and FYEKMQ (reference sequence). The ends were cut back, 2 bases at V and 9 bases at J, with 14 bases in the middle. The CDR3 bases that were read are TGTGCCAGCAGCTTATCTCGTCAGGGCAGTTCACCC. Its translation: CASSLSRQGSSP. The entire CDR3 is CASSLSRQGSSPLHF.

On this clone itself: The read terminates 3 residues before the CDR3 end, so the remaining end is supplied by the germline J gene. This chain uses TRBV5-4 with TRBJ1-1; weak D call: TRBD1 (5 bases). Trimming shortened V by 1 base and J by 4 bases, and 11 bases separated the two germline ends. This CDR3 has 14 residues. Germline V CDR1 and CDR2: SGHNT, YYREEE (reference sequence). CDR3 in amino acids: CASSLWGGGTEAFF. The CDR3 DNA, read in part, is TGTGCCAGCAGCTTGTGGGGGGGAGGCACTGAA.

As for this clone: Coverage ceases 3 residues before the CDR3 finishes, and the germline J gene fills in the end. The chain couples TRBV12-5 to TRBJ1-6, with 9 positions matching TRBD1. The ends lost 2 bases at V and 7 bases at J; junction bases unmatched: 9. The germline V gene has CDR1 LGHNT and CDR2 FRNRAP. There are 17 residues in the CDR3. The CDR3 bases that were read are TGTGCTAGTGGTTTGTATCTCGGGACAGGGAAGAATTCACCC. This gives the protein CASGLYLGTGKNSP. The whole CDR3 is CASGLYLGTGKNSPLHF. The full variable domain, rest sourced from reference TRBV12-5 and TRBJ1-6, is DARVTQTPRHKVTEMGQEVTMRCQPILGHNTVFWYRQTMMQGLELLAYFRNRAPLDDSGMPKDRFSAEMPDATLATLKIQPSEPRDSAVYFCASGLYLGTGKNSPLHFGNGTRLTVT.

As for this clone: Read data end 3 residues before the CDR3 end; the end is taken from the germline J gene. This rearrangement joins TRBV7-2 to TRBJ2-2; D gene uncertain. From germline, CDR1 is SGHTA and CDR2 FQGNSA. The V gene lost 1 base and the J gene lost 6 bases, with 3 bases spanning the gap. This CDR3 is built from 12 residues. This chain's CDR3 is CASSLDSGELFF. The sequenced part of the CDR3 DNA is TGTGCCAGCAGCTTAGACTCCGGGGAG.

Regarding this clone: The sequenced fragment ends 3 residues before the CDR3 boundary, so the rest is inferred from the germline J gene. V gene TRBV6-2 or TRBV6-3 combines with J gene TRBJ1-1, with a possible D match to TRBD1 (5 bases). CDR3 length: 13 amino acids. Germline-derived CDR1 and CDR2 are MNHEY and SVGEGT. V was shortened by 6 bases and J by 2 bases, with 10 bases between the two germline ends. Here the CDR3 reads CASSRQPNTEAFF. The CDR3 bases that were read are TGTGCCAGCAGCAGACAGCCTAACACTGAA.

As concerns this clone: Sequencing ends 3 residues short of the CDR3 end; the germline J gene provides the rest. The V call is TRBV7-9, the J call TRBJ1-5; possible D gene TRBD1, 6 bases. Per germline, CDR1 SEHNR and CDR2 FQNEAQ (reference sequence). V lost 5 bases and J 6 bases, leaving 11 bases between the germline ends. This CDR3 region has 13 residues. CDR3 amino acids: CASSLPQGQPQHF. The sequenced part of the CDR3 DNA is TGTGCCAGCAGCCTACCACAGGGTCAGCCC.

A remark on this clone: The sequenced fragment ends 3 residues before the CDR3 boundary, so the rest is inferred from the germline J gene. The chain carries TRBV2 and TRBJ2-3; D perhaps matches TRBD2 (7 bases). Germline values: CDR1 SNHLY, CDR2 FYNNEI. V was cut by 7 bases and J by 6 bases, with 11 bases left in between. The CDR3 has 12 amino acids. Incomplete CDR3 DNA: TGTGCCAGCATGGGGGGGCGGGATACG. It translates to CASMGGRDT. The full-length CDR3 reads as CASMGGRDTQYF.

As regards this clone: The sequenced fragment ends 3 residues before the CDR3 boundary, so the rest is inferred from the germline J gene. The V call is TRBV7-2, the J call TRBJ1-1; D is possibly TRBD1 (5 bases). Germline CDR1 is SGHTA and CDR2 is FQGNSA. This CDR3 contains 15 residues. CDR3 sequence: CASSLQGRLADTAFF. The part of the CDR3 DNA that was read is TGTGCCAGCAGCTTGCAGGGCCGTCTCGCAGATACG.

Comments on this clone: The CDR3 end falls 3 residues outside the read, so it is completed with the germline J gene. J is TRBJ1-2 and V is TRBV18, with 8 bases lining up with TRBD1. Germline V gene lookup returns CDR1 KGHSH and CDR2 LQKENI. The CDR3 has 15 amino acids. The CDR3 bases that were read are TGTGCCAGCTCTCCTGGACAGGGAGTCACAGATACC. Translating gives CASSPGQGVTDT. The whole CDR3 region reads CASSPGQGVTDTYTF.

To note about this clone: Coverage ceases 3 residues before the CDR3 finishes, and the germline J gene fills in the end. V gene TRBV6-8 combines with J gene TRBJ1-1; 8 bases match TRBD1. This CDR3 has 15 amino acids. Germline V gives CDR1 MNHGY, CDR2 SAAAGT. Trimming at V came to 1 base and at J to 5 bases, leaving 6 bases not matched to a gene. The CDR3 loop reads CASSYFRTGRTEAFF. Incomplete CDR3 DNA: TGTGCCAGCAGTTACTTTCGGACAGGGAGAACTGAA.

A note on this clone: The read halts 3 residues ahead of the CDR3 end, with the missing end drawn from the germline J gene. V and J are TRBV20-1 and TRBJ1-2; D ambiguous. The germline V gene encodes CDR1 DFQATT and CDR2 SNEGSKA (reference sequence). Trimming left V 0 bases short and J 0 bases short, with 14 bases between. The CDR3 sequence is 16 residues long. Partial CDR3 DNA: TGCAGTGCTAGAGATAATTTGCCAGGATCTAACTATGGC. It specifies CSARDNLPGSNYG. The full CDR3 protein is CSARDNLPGSNYGYTF.

Points on this clone: The sequenced fragment ends 3 residues before the CDR3 boundary, so the rest is inferred from the germline J gene. The chain uses TRBV6-2 or TRBV6-3 and TRBJ1-1; the D is unclear. Germline V gene sequence: CDR1 MNHEY, CDR2 SVGEGT. The CDR3 extends over 15 amino acids. The germline V and J ends were trimmed by 3 bases and 4 bases, with 15 bases remaining between them. The CDR3 bases that were read are TGTGCCAGCAGTTATGGAGGGCTCCTGGGCACTGAA. Its translation is CASSYGGLLGTE. The whole CDR3 sequence is CASSYGGLLGTEAFF.

With regard to this clone: The read halts 3 residues ahead of the CDR3 end, with the missing end drawn from the germline J gene. Within the sample, other DNA sequences also encode this same CDR3. This chain uses TRBV7-6 with TRBJ1-2, with a weak D call TRBD1 (6 bases). Germline lookup yields CDR1 SGHVS and CDR2 FNYEAQ. The CDR3 is 14 residues long. This CDR3 is CASSLAPGVYGYTF. CDR3 DNA (partial): TGTGCCAGCAGCTTGGCGCCAGGGGTCTACGGC.

As concerns this clone: The read stops 3 residues short of the end of the CDR3; the missing end is completed from the germline J gene. The J gene is TRBJ1-2, the V gene TRBV12-3 or TRBV12-4, with D perhaps matching TRBD1 (5 bases). V shed 5 bases and J shed 4 bases, with 8 bases lying between them. The CDR3 contains 12 residues. The sequenced part of the CDR3 DNA is TGTGCCAGCAGTGACGACAGCTATGGC. Amino acid sequence: CASSDDSYG. The CDR3 reads in full as CASSDDSYGYTF.

About this clone itself: The sequenced fragment ends 3 residues before the CDR3 boundary, so the rest is inferred from the germline J gene. The rearrangement joins TRBV6-1 to TRBJ1-2; unclear D gene. The CDR3 is made up of 14 amino acids. CDR1 and CDR2 (germline): MNHNS, SASEGT. The V gene lost 1 base and the J gene lost 1 base, with 7 bases spanning the gap. CDR3 DNA, as far as it was read: TGTGCCAGCAGTGAAGGCTACAGTAACTATGGC. This gives the protein CASSEGYSNYG. The complete CDR3 reads CASSEGYSNYGYTF.

Notes on this clone: Read coverage stops 3 residues before the CDR3 terminus; the germline J gene supplies the remainder. This chain joins TRBV10-3 and TRBJ2-3, with TRBD2 matching 9 bases. This CDR3 spans 16 amino acids. Per the germline V gene, CDR1 is ENHRY and CDR2 is SYGVKD. The V segment lost 6 bases and the J segment 1 base; nucleotides outside the gene matches: 8. This chain's CDR3 is CAIRRGGASGTDTQYF. The part of the CDR3 DNA that was read is TGTGCCATCAGGCGCGGGGGGGCGAGTGGCACAGATACG.

To note about this clone: The CDR3 end lies 3 residues beyond the end of the read and is filled in from the germline J gene. The rearrangement uses TRBV7-3 and TRBJ1-4; 11 bases fit TRBD1. The CDR3 extends over 12 amino acids. CDR1 SGHTA and CDR2 FQGTGA come from the germline V gene. Unmatched junction bases numbered 2, after V lost 9 bases and J lost 8 bases. This chain's CDR3 is CASGTGGEKLFF. CDR3 DNA, as far as it was read: TGTGCCAGTGGGACAGGGGGGGAAAAA.